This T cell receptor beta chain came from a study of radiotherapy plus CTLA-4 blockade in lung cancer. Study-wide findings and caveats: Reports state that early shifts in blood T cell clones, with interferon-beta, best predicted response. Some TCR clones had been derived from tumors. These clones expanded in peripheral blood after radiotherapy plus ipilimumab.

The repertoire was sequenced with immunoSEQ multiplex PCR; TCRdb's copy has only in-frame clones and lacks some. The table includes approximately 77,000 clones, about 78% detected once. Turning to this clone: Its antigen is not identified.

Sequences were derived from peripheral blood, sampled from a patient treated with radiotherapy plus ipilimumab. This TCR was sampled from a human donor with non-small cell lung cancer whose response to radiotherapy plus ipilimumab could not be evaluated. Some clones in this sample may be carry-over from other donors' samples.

The CDR3 sequence: CASSPRWQGATEAFF. The CDR3 coding sequence is TGTGCCAGCAGTCCCCGGTGGCAGGGGGCCACTGAAGCTTTCTTT. The chain links TRBV6-5 to TRBJ1-1; 8 positions match TRBD1. The CDR3 runs 15 residues. Germline assignment: CDR1 MNHEY and CDR2 SVGAGI. The ends lost 5 bases at V and 4 bases at J; junction bases unmatched: 9.